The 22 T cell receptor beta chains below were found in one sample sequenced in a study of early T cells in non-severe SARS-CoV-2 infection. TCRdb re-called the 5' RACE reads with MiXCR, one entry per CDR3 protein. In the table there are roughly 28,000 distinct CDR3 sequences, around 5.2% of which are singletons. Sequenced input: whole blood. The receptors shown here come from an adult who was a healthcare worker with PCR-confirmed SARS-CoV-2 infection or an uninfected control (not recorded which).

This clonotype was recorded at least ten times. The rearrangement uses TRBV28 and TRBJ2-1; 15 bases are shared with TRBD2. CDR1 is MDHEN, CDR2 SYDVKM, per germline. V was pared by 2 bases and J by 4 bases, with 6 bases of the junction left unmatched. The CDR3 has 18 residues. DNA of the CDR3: TGTGCCAGCAGTTTAGTGGGACTAGCGGGGGGAAATTACAATGAGCAGTTCTTC. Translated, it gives CASSLVGLAGGNYNEQFF.

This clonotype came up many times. CDR3 sequence: CASKTLGAGYNEQYF. DNA for the CDR3: TGTGCCAGCAAGACCCTCGGGGCAGGGTATAACGAGCAGTACTTC. The chain is built from TRBV27 and TRBJ2-7; D may be TRBD1 or TRBD2 (5 bases each). Trimming pared 7 bases from V and 5 bases from J, leaving 21 bases between. Germline V CDR1 and CDR2: MNHEY, SMNVEV (reference sequence). This CDR3 is 15 amino acids long.

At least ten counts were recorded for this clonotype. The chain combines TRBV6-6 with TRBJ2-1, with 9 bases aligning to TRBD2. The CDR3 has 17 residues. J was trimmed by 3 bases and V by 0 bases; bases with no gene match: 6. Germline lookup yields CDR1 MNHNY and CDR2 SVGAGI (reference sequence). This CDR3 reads CASSYSGLAGIYNEQFF. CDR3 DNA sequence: TGTGCCAGCAGTTACTCGGGTCTAGCGGGGATCTACAATGAGCAGTTCTTC.

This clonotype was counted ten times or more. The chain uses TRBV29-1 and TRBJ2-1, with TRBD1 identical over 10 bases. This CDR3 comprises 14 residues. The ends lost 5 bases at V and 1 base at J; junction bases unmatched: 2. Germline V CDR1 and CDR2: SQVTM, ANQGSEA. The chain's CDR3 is CSVRTGGSYNEQFF. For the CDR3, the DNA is TGCAGCGTTAGGACAGGGGGATCCTACAATGAGCAGTTCTTC.

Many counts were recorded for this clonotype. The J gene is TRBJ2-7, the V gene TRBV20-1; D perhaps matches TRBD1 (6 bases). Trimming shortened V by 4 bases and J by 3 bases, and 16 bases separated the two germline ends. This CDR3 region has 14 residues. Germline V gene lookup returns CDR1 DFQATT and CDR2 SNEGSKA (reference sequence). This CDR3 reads CSAIRDPGVYEQYF. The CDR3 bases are TGCAGTGCTATCCGGGACCCAGGGGTCTACGAGCAGTACTTC.

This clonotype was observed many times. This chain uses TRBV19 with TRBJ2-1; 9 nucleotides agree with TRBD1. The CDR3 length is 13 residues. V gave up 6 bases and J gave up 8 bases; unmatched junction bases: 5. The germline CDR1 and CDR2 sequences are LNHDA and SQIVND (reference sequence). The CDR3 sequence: CASRRTGDYEQFF. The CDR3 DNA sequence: TGTGCCAGTAGAAGGACAGGGGACTATGAGCAGTTCTTC.

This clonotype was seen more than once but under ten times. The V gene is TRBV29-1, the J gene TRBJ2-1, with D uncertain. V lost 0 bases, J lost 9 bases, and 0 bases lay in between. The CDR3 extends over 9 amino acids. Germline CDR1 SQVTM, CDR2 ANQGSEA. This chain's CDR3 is CSVEDEQFF. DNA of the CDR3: TGCAGCGTTGAAGATGAGCAGTTCTTC.

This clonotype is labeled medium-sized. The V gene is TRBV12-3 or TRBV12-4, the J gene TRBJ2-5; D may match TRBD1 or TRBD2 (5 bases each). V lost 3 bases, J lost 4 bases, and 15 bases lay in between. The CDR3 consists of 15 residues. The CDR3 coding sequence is TGTGCCAGCAGTTTGACACAGGAGGTCGGAGAGACCCAGTACTTC. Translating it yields CASSLTQEVGETQYF.

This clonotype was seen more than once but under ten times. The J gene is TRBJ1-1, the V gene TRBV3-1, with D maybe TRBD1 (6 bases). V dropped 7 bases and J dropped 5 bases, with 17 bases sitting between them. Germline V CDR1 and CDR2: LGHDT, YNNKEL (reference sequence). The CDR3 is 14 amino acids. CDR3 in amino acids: CASTPGGARTEAFF. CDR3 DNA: TGTGCCAGCACCCCTGGGGGGGCGCGGACTGAAGCTTTCTTT.

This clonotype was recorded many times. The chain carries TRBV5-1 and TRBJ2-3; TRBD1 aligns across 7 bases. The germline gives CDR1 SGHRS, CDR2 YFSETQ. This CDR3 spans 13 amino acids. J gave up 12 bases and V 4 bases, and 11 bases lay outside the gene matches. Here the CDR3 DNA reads TGCGCCAGCAGCGGCAACCAGGGGGTAACTCAGTATTTT. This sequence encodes CASSGNQGVTQYF.

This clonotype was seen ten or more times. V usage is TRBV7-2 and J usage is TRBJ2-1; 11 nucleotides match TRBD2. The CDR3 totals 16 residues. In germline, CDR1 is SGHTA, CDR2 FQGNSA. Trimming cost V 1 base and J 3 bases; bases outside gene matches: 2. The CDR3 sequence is CASSLVAGGNYNEQFF. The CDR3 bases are TGTGCCAGCAGCTTAGTAGCGGGAGGGAACTACAATGAGCAGTTCTTC.

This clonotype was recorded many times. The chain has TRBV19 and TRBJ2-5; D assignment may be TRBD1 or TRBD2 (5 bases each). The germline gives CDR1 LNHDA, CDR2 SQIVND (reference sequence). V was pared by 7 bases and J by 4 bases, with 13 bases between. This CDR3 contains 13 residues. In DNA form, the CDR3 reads TGTGCCAGTAACATGGTGGGGGTAGAGACCCAGTACTTC. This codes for CASNMVGVETQYF.

In nucleotides, the CDR3 is TGTGCCAGCTCAGGGGCTTACGAGCAGTACTTC. Translated, it gives CASSGAYEQYF. This rearrangement joins TRBV3-1 to TRBJ2-7; D possibly corresponds to TRBD1 (6 bases). Germline CDR1 LGHDT, CDR2 YNNKEL (reference sequence). The ends were cut back, 8 bases at V and 4 bases at J, with 9 bases in the middle. This CDR3 comprises 11 residues.

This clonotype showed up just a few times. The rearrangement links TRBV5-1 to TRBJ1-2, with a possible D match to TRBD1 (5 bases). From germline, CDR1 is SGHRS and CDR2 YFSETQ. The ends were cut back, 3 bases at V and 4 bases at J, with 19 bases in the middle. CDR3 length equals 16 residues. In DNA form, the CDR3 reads TGCGCCAGCAGCTCGCCCGGCGGGAGGGACCTCTATGGCTACACCTTC. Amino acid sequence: CASSSPGGRDLYGYTF.

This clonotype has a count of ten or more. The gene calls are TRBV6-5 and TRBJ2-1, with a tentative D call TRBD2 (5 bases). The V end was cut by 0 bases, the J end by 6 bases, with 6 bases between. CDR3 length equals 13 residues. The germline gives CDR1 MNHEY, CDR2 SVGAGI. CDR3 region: CASSYSRVNEQFF. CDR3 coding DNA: TGTGCCAGCAGTTACTCGCGGGTCAATGAGCAGTTCTTC.

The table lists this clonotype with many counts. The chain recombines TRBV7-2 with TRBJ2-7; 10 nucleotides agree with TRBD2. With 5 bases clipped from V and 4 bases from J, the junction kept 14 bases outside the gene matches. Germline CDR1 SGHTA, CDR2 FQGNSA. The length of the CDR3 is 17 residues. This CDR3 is CASSARRGAGGLYEQYF. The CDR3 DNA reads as TGTGCCAGCAGCGCAAGACGGGGAGCGGGAGGGCTTTACGAGCAGTACTTC.

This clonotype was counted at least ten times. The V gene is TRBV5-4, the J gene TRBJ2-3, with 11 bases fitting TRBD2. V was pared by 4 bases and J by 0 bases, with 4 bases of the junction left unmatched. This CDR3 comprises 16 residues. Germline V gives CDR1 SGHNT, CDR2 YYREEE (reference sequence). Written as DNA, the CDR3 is TGTGCCAGCAGCGGGACTAGCGGTACTAGCACAGATACGCAGTATTTT. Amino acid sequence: CASSGTSGTSTDTQYF.

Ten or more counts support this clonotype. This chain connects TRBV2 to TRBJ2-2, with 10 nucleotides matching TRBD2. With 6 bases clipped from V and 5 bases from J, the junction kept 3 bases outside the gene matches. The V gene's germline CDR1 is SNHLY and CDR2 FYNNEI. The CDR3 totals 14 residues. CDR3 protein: CASSDSGRTGELFF. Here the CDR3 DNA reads TGTGCCAGCAGCGATAGCGGGAGGACCGGGGAGCTGTTTTTT. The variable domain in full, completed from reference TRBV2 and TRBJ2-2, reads EPEVTQTPSHQVTQMGQEVILRCVPISNHLYFYWYRQILGQKVEFLVSFYNNEISEKSEIFDDQFSVERPDGSNFTLKIRSTKLEDSAMYFCASSDSGRTGELFFGEGSRLTVL.

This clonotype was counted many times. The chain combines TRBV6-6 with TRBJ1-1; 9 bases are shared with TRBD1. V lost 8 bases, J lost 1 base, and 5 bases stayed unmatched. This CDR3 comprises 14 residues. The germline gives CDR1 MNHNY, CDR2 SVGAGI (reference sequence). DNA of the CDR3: TGTGCCAGCTACCAGACAGGGGGGAACACTGAAGCTTTCTTT. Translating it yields CASYQTGGNTEAFF.

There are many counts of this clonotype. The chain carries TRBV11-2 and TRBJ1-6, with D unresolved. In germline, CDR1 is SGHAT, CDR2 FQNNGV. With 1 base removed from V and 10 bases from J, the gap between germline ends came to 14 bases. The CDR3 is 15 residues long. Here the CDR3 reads CASSLAGRAPSPLHF. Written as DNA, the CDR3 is TGTGCCAGCAGCTTAGCGGGAAGGGCGCCGTCACCCCTCCACTTT.

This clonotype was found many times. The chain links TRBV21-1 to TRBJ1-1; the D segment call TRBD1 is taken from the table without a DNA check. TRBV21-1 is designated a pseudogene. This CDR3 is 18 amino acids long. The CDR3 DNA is TGTGCCAGCAGCAAAGGTTGCGGCAGGGGGCGCCGGAACACTGAAGCTTTCTTT. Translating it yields CASSKGCGRGRRNTEAFF.

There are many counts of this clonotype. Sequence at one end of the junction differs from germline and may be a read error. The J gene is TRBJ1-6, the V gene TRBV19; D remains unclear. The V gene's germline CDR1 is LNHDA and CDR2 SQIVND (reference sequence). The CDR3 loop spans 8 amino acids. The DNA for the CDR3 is TGTGCCAGTAGTAAGGGCCCCTTT. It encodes CASSKGPF.